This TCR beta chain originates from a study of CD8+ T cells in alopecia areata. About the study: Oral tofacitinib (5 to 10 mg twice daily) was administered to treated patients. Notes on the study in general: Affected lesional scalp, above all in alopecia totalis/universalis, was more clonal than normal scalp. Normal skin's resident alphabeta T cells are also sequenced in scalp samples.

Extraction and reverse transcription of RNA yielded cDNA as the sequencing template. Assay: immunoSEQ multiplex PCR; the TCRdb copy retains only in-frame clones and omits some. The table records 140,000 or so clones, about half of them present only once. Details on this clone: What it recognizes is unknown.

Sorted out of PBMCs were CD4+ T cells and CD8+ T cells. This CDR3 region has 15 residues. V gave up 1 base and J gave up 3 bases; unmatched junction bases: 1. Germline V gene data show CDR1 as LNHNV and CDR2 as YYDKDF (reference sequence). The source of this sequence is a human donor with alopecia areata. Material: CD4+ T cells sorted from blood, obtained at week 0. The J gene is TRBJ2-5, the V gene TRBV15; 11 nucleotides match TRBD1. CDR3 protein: CATSRGGQGEETQYF. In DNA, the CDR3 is TGTGCCACCAGCAGAGGGGGACAGGGGGAAGAGACCCAGTACTTC.